This TCR beta chain is drawn from a study of CD8 T cells in Susac syndrome. This clonotype appeared once. The CDR3 runs 14 residues. The germline CDR1 and CDR2 sequences are MNHEY and SVGAGI. V lost 6 bases, J lost 5 bases, and 14 bases lay in between. With random hexamers, reverse transcription was performed on about 0.5 to 1 ug of RNA. Multiplex immunoSEQ PCR targeted 54 Vbeta and 13 Jbeta TCR beta segments. TCRdb redid the calling of the immunoSEQ multiplex PCR reads with MiXCR, one entry per CDR3 protein. The table includes about 300,000 distinct CDR3 sequences, 85% detected once. This sequence was found in a human donor with multiple sclerosis. Sequencing input: CD8+ T cells from PBMCs. The chain links TRBV6-5 to TRBJ2-1, with a tentative D call TRBD2 (6 bases). CDR3 nucleotide sequence: TGTGCCAGCAGCACCTCCGGGACTCACAATGAGCAGTTCTTC. It yields the protein CASSTSGTHNEQFF.